The 22 T cell receptor beta chains listed next were all sequenced from one sample in a study of blood T cells in healthy people across ages. Sample-barcoded 5' priming and a J-beta primer mix drove a second PCR of roughly 7 to 11 cycles. One entry per CDR3 protein, called by TCRdb with MiXCR from the 5' RACE reads. The sample has 1.5 million to 2 million distinct CDR3 sequences; about 32% are singletons. Input material: blood. These receptors were collected from a woman under 40 in good health.

The genes are TRBV2 and TRBJ2-3; TRBD2 matches 15 bases. From germline, CDR1 is SNHLY and CDR2 FYNNEI. This CDR3 has 18 amino acids. Losses at the gene ends were 8 bases for V and 4 bases for J; bases not matched to a gene: 13. CDR3 nucleotide sequence: TGTGCCAGCCTGTTATGGACTAGCGGGAGGGCCCGCGCAGATACGCAGTATTTT. It specifies CASLLWTSGRARADTQYF.

In its sample, this clonotype was seen a few times. The chain carries TRBV6-2 or TRBV6-3 and TRBJ2-7; D uncertain. Germline lookup yields CDR1 MNHEY and CDR2 SVGEGT. V lost 6 bases and J 3 bases, leaving 12 bases between the germline ends. The CDR3 contains 13 residues. CDR3 bases: TGTGCCAGCAGCGGAGTTTTAATCTACGAGCAGTACTTC. It is translated as CASSGVLIYEQYF.

The table lists this clonotype with a few counts. This chain links TRBV10-3 with TRBJ2-1; tentatively, D is TRBD2 (6 bases). V lost 10 bases and J 0 bases, leaving 13 bases between the germline ends. The CDR3 length is 14 residues. Germline-derived CDR1 and CDR2 are ENHRY and SYGVKD. CDR3 sequence (DNA): TGTGCCACGACCCGGGAGAGCTCCTACAATGAGCAGTTCTTC. This translates into CATTRESSYNEQFF.

This clonotype was counted a few times. The V gene is TRBV12-3 or TRBV12-4, the J gene TRBJ2-3; D gene ambiguous. The CDR3 extends over 13 amino acids. The V and J ends lost 3 bases and 8 bases respectively, with 12 bases between them. The CDR3 nucleotides are TGTGCCAGCAGTTTCCGGGCCGTGGCTACGCAGTATTTT. As protein: CASSFRAVATQYF.

This clonotype was seen only a few times. The V call is TRBV20-1, the J call TRBJ2-2, with a tentative D call TRBD1 (5 bases). The CDR3 totals 16 residues. Germline CDR1 and CDR2: DFQATT and SNEGSKA (reference sequence). The V and J ends lost 6 bases and 3 bases respectively, with 20 bases between them. The CDR3 nucleotides read TGCAGTGCCAGGATGACAGCCCAAATTGACACCGGGGAGCTGTTTTTT. It is translated as CSARMTAQIDTGELFF.

On this clonotype: A much larger clone is a single base away; this may be a read error. This chain joins TRBV4-1 and TRBJ2-1; 9 nucleotides agree with TRBD2. The CDR3 covers 17 residues. Germline values: CDR1 MGHRA, CDR2 YSYEKL. CDR3 amino acids: CASSPSNGGRAYNGQFF. CDR3 DNA sequence: TGCGCCAGCAGCCCGTCTAATGGCGGGAGGGCCTACAATGGGCAGTTCTTC.

As regards this clonotype: Being one base from a much bigger clone, this may be a read error. This chain connects TRBV29-1 to TRBJ2-7; D is unclear. Per the germline V gene, CDR1 is SQVTM and CDR2 is ANQGSEA. The CDR3 has 14 residues. The CDR3 sequence: CSVEFDGTSYERYF. CDR3 sequence (DNA): TGCAGCGTTGAATTTGACGGAACCTCCTACGAGCGGTACTTC.

This clonotype was seen only a few times. V and J are TRBV11-2 and TRBJ2-5, with 7 bases that match TRBD2. The CDR3 is made up of 15 amino acids. The V gene's germline CDR1 is SGHAT and CDR2 FQNNGV. After removal of 4 bases from V and 4 bases from J, the junction contained 9 bases not matched to a gene. As DNA, the CDR3 is TGTGCCAGCAGCTCAGGCGGCGGGGGAGGAGAGACCCAGTACTTC. As protein: CASSSGGGGGETQYF. The whole variable domain, filled in from reference TRBV11-2 and TRBJ2-5, reads EAGVAQSPRYKIIEKRQSVAFWCNPISGHATLYWYQQILGQGPKLLIQFQNNGVVDDSQLPKDRFSAERLKGVDSTLKIQPAKLEDSAVYLCASSSGGGGGETQYFGPGTRLLVL.

A few counts support this clonotype. The gene calls are TRBV20-1 and TRBJ2-1; possible D gene TRBD2, 6 bases. The CDR3 covers 14 residues. Trimming removed 2 bases from V and 4 bases from J, with 12 bases in between. Germline assignment: CDR1 DFQATT and CDR2 SNEGSKA (reference sequence). CDR3 nucleotide sequence: TGCAGTGCTAGAACTGCGGGGCTTTACAATGAGCAGTTCTTC. Its protein is CSARTAGLYNEQFF.

The sample holds many counts of this clonotype. The chain uses TRBV6-6 and TRBJ1-2, with TRBD1 matching over 8 bases. Trimming at V came to 8 bases and at J to 5 bases, leaving 10 bases not matched to a gene. The CDR3 consists of 14 residues. Germline V lookup: CDR1 MNHNY, CDR2 SVGAGI (reference sequence). The CDR3 DNA follows: TGTGCCAGCGGACAGGGAGGGGAGGCTTATGGCTACACCTTC. Its protein product is CASGQGGEAYGYTF.

The chain recombines TRBV6-6 with TRBJ1-4; the match to TRBD1 covers 10 bases. Per germline, CDR1 MNHNY and CDR2 SVGAGI (reference sequence). V trimming: 6 bases; J trimming: 4 bases; junction bases outside the gene matches: 11. The CDR3 has 17 amino acids. The CDR3 DNA follows: TGTGCCAGCAGCAGACCGGGACAGGGGAATGATAATGAAAAACTGTTTTTT. It is translated as CASSRPGQGNDNEKLFF.

In its sample, this clonotype was seen a few times. The V and J genes are TRBV20-1 and TRBJ1-2; no reliable D call. Trimming removed 3 bases at V and 8 bases at J, with 10 bases between. CDR1 and CDR2 (germline): DFQATT, SNEGSKA (reference sequence). The CDR3 totals 11 residues. Written as DNA, the CDR3 is TGCAGTGCTAGTCGCCAACCCGGCTACACCTTC. Protein sequence: CSASRQPGYTF.

This chain joins TRBV12-3 or TRBV12-4 and TRBJ2-1, with 14 bases fitting TRBD2. After removal of 2 bases from V and 0 bases from J, the junction contained 3 bases not matched to a gene. This CDR3 spans 18 amino acids. The CDR3 coding sequence is TGTGCCAGCAGTTTACGACTAGCGGGGGGGCCCTCCTACAATGAGCAGTTCTTC. This gives the protein CASSLRLAGGPSYNEQFF.

The chain has TRBV6-1 and TRBJ2-3, with D possibly matching TRBD2 (7 bases). The CDR3 consists of 17 residues. The germline V and J ends were trimmed by 6 bases and 3 bases, with 22 bases remaining between them. Germline loops: CDR1 MNHNS, CDR2 SASEGT. CDR3 DNA sequence: TGTGCCAGCAGCAAGGGCCCCCGGCGGGGGCAAACAGATACGCAGTATTTT. This encodes CASSKGPRRGQTDTQYF.

This clonotype was counted a few times. This chain uses TRBV6-6 with TRBJ2-3; 8 bases are shared with TRBD2. CDR1 is MNHNY, CDR2 SVGAGI, per germline (reference sequence). The CDR3 length is 14 residues. The trim removed 7 bases at V and 9 bases at J, leaving 12 bases unmatched. For the CDR3, the DNA is TGTGCCAGCATCCCTCGGACTAGCCGCGAGACGCAGTATTTT. Residues: CASIPRTSRETQYF.

The chain recombines TRBV3-1 with TRBJ1-1; TRBD1 might be the D (5 bases). Germline V lookup: CDR1 LGHDT, CDR2 YNNKEL (reference sequence). The CDR3 spans 13 residues. Trimming stripped 7 bases from V and 1 base from J, with 10 bases between. Here the CDR3 DNA reads TGTGCCAGCACCCAGGGATGGAACACTGAAGCTTTCTTT. This translates into CASTQGWNTEAFF.

This clonotype was seen a few times. V gene TRBV20-1 combines with J gene TRBJ2-5, with 8 bases identical to TRBD1. Germline CDR1 is DFQATT and CDR2 is SNEGSKA (reference sequence). Trimming removed 0 bases from V and 2 bases from J; junction bases left unmatched: 14. This CDR3 region has 18 residues. The CDR3 sequence: CSARDPHPLTGVQETQYF. The DNA for the CDR3 is TGCAGTGCTAGAGATCCACACCCCTTGACAGGGGTACAAGAGACCCAGTACTTC.

The genes are TRBV6-2 or TRBV6-3 and TRBJ2-7; 10 bases agree with TRBD1. This CDR3 spans 12 amino acids. The germline V gene has CDR1 MNHEY and CDR2 SVGEGT. The V and J ends lost 5 bases and 9 bases, in that order; junction bases with no gene match: 4. The CDR3 coding sequence is TGTGCCAGCAGTGGGGACAGGGGCGTGCAGTACTTC. It encodes CASSGDRGVQYF.

This clonotype has a count of ten or more. The rearrangement uses TRBV4-2 and TRBJ2-3; possibly TRBD2 for D (5 bases). Trimming shortened V by 1 base and J by 4 bases, and 15 bases separated the two germline ends. Germline-derived CDR1 and CDR2 are LGHNA and YNFKEQ. CDR3 size: 16 residues. The CDR3 region is CASSQGAASRSDTQYF. The DNA for the CDR3 is TGTGCCAGCAGCCAAGGGGCGGCTAGCAGATCAGATACGCAGTATTTT.

The CDR3 here is CASSYRPFSTGELFF. Written as DNA, the CDR3 is TGTGCCAGCAGTTACCGACCCTTTTCCACCGGGGAGCTGTTTTTT. The chain combines TRBV6-2 or TRBV6-3 with TRBJ2-2; D not resolved. The CDR3 totals 15 residues. CDR1 MNHEY and CDR2 SVGEGT come from the germline V gene. V was cut by 2 bases and J by 4 bases, with 11 bases left in between.

This clonotype was counted at least ten times. The J gene is TRBJ2-7, the V gene TRBV29-1; weak D call: TRBD1 (6 bases). Germline CDR1 and CDR2: SQVTM and ANQGSEA. V dropped 4 bases and J dropped 1 base, with 11 bases sitting between them. The CDR3 has 13 amino acids. The CDR3 DNA is TGCAGCGTTGTTCAGGGGTCTTCCTACGAGCAGTACTTC. Amino acid sequence: CSVVQGSSYEQYF.

This chain connects TRBV15 to TRBJ2-5; D possibly corresponds to TRBD2 (5 bases). V was shortened by 2 bases and J by 1 base, with 11 bases between the two germline ends. The CDR3 is 15 amino acids. Germline assignment: CDR1 LNHNV and CDR2 YYDKDF (reference sequence). Here the CDR3 reads CATSRKRHFQETQYF. CDR3 DNA sequence: TGTGCCACCAGCAGAAAGCGGCACTTCCAAGAGACCCAGTACTTC. Filled out from reference TRBV15 and TRBJ2-5, the complete variable domain reads DAMVIQNPRYQVTQFGKPVTLSCSQTLNHNVMYWYQQKSSQAPKLLFHYYDKDFNNEADTPDNFQSRRPNTSFCFLDIRSPGLGDTAMYLCATSRKRHFQETQYFGPGTRLLVL.